This TCR beta chain comes out of a study of CD8 T cells in ankylosing spondylitis. Study observations and caveats: CD8+ disease-linked clones were present at relatively low frequencies in blood.

In this sample, this clonotype turned up a few times. The antigen remains undetermined. The CDR3 is 15 residues long. The V gene's germline CDR1 is MDHEN and CDR2 SYDVKM. The V and J ends lost 5 bases and 5 bases respectively, with 16 bases between them. TCRdb passed the 5' RACE reads through MiXCR, listing each CDR3 protein once. Altogether about 160,000 distinct CDR3 sequences are present, roughly 18% being singletons, with the ten largest covering approximately 7.6%. Sample: blood, either unsorted or a sorted T cell fraction (not recorded which). V is TRBV28 and J is TRBJ2-1; the D gene is possibly TRBD1 (6 bases). This TCR derives from a male donor with ankylosing spondylitis or in good health (not recorded which). The CDR3 nucleotides read TGTGCCAGCAGTCGATGGATGGACAGAGACAATGAGCAGTTCTTC. Translated, it gives CASSRWMDRDNEQFF.